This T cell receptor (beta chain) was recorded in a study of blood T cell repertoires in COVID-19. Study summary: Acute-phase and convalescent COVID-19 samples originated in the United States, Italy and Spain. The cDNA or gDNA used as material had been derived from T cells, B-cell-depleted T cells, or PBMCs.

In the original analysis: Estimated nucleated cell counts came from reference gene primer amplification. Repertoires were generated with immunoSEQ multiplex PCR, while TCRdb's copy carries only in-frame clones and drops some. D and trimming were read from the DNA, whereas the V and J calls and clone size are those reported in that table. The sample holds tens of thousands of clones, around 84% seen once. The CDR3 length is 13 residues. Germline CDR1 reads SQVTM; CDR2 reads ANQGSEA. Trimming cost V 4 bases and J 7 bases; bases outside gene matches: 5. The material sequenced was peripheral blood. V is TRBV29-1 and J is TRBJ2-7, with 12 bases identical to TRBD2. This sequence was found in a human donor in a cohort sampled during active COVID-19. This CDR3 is CSVGLAGDGEQYF. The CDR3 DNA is TGCAGCGTTGGACTAGCGGGAGACGGGGAGCAGTACTTC.